The sequence of this T cell receptor beta chain was determined in a study of blood T cells in healthy people across ages. Across the whole study: Template switching picked up about one barcoded beta molecule for each two T cells. Findings of the study overall: Compared with aged donors, long-lived donors showed fewer expanded clones, suggesting selection.

Primers used in a second PCR of about 6 to 12 cycles were a sample-barcoded 5' primer and a J-beta primer mix. The template-switch adaptor, which had 12 random nucleotides, put a tag on each cDNA molecule. From each sample, at least 3 million paired-end reads containing CDR3 were obtained. TCRdb re-derived calls from the 5' RACE reads in MiXCR, one entry per CDR3 protein. The sample holds about 1,600,000 distinct CDR3 sequences, 42% seen once. This CDR3 has 14 amino acids. Per germline, CDR1 SNHLY and CDR2 FYNNEI. As for this clonotype: Its antigen is undetermined.

The chain links TRBV2 to TRBJ2-7; TRBD2 matches 9 bases. The DNA end favors TRBJ2-5, so the J call may be wrong. This TCR derives from a woman aged 18 to 35 in good health. Sequencing was carried out using blood. The CDR3 loop is CASRVLAGKETQYF. The CDR3 nucleotides are TGTGCCAGCAGAGTCCTAGCGGGGAAAGAGACCCAGTACTTC.